Presented here are 20 T cell receptor beta chains from one specimen sequenced in a study of cytomegalovirus exposure and HLA in healthy donors. The PCR contained 60 Vbeta and 13 Jbeta primers. Using immunoSEQ multiplex PCR, the repertoire was profiled, and TCRdb retains in-frame clones only, with some absent. In the table there are some 150,000 clones, 75% to 85% of which are singletons. The material sequenced was PBMCs. The receptor set was obtained from a male donor in good health and CMV-seronegative.

This clone has a handful of counts. This rearrangement joins TRBV10-3 to TRBJ1-6; 7 nucleotides line up with TRBD1. The V segment lost 3 bases and the J segment 9 bases; nucleotides outside the gene matches: 5. The V gene's germline CDR1 is ENHRY and CDR2 SYGVKD. CDR3 size: 14 residues. The CDR3 DNA sequence: TGTGCCATCAGTGAACAGGGGAACGGTTCACCCCTCCACTTT. The encoded protein is CAISEQGNGSPLHF.

This sequence joins TRBV10-3 and TRBJ2-2; 12 nucleotides align to TRBD2. The CDR3 length is 18 residues. The V gene end was trimmed by 3 bases and the J gene end by 2 bases; junction bases not matched to a gene: 7. Germline V lookup: CDR1 ENHRY, CDR2 SYGVKD. The CDR3 spells CAISEIPSGGANTGELFF. CDR3 DNA: TGTGCCATCAGTGAAATCCCTAGCGGGGGGGCCAACACCGGGGAGCTGTTTTTT.

This chain connects TRBV9 to TRBJ2-1; perhaps TRBD1 as D (6 bases). V was shortened by 4 bases and J by 5 bases, with 13 bases between the two germline ends. The germline CDR1 and CDR2 sequences are SGDLS and YYNGEE. This CDR3 region has 14 residues. CDR3 DNA: TGTGCCAGCAGCTTCCGGGACACCAACAATGAGCAGTTCTTC. Amino acid sequence: CASSFRDTNNEQFF.

The gene calls are TRBV27 and TRBJ2-7, with TRBD1 matching 9 bases. The CDR3 contains 16 residues. Losses at the gene ends were 3 bases for V and 4 bases for J; bases not matched to a gene: 10. Germline CDR1 reads MNHEY; CDR2 reads SMNVEV (reference sequence). Here the CDR3 DNA reads TGTGCCAGCAGTTTGTCCCCCGGGACAGGGCCATACGAGCAGTACTTC. Its translation is CASSLSPGTGPYEQYF.

J is TRBJ2-5 and V is TRBV29-1, with unresolved D. The CDR3 totals 11 residues. The V and J ends lost 6 bases and 5 bases respectively, with 10 bases between them. Germline V gene sequence: CDR1 SQVTM, CDR2 ANQGSEA. DNA of the CDR3: TGCAGCGTCCCAGGTCGGGAGACCCAGTACTTC. It translates to CSVPGRETQYF.

The chain uses TRBV27 and TRBJ2-2; 7 positions agree with TRBD2. After removal of 2 bases from V and 5 bases from J, the junction contained 5 bases not matched to a gene. The germline gives CDR1 MNHEY, CDR2 SMNVEV (reference sequence). The length of the CDR3 is 15 residues. CDR3 nucleotide sequence: TGTGCCAGCAGTTTAGGTCAGGGAGGGACCGGGGAGCTGTTTTTT. Translated: CASSLGQGGTGELFF.

This clone was recorded a few times. The V gene is TRBV7-2, the J gene TRBJ1-5; D is unresolved. V lost 5 bases and J 0 bases, leaving 5 bases between the germline ends. Looked up from germline, CDR1 is SGHTA and CDR2 is FQGNSA. This CDR3 is built from 13 residues. The CDR3 region has the DNA TGTGCCAGCAGCCGAGATAGCAATCAGCCCCAGCATTTT. Protein product: CASSRDSNQPQHF.

V is TRBV30 and J is TRBJ2-3; 8 bases are shared with TRBD1. The CDR3 has 17 residues. Trimming took 2 bases from V and 0 from J; bases not matched to a gene: 10. Germline assignment: CDR1 GTSNPN and CDR2 SVGIG (reference sequence). CDR3 loop: CAWSILTGATSTDTQYF. The DNA for the CDR3 is TGTGCCTGGAGTATATTGACAGGGGCTACTAGCACAGATACGCAGTATTTT. Complete variable domain (other parts from reference TRBV30 and TRBJ2-3): SQTIHQWPATLVQPVGSPLSLECTVEGTSNPNLYWYRQAAGRGLQLLFYSVGIGQISSEVPQNLSASRPQDRQFILSSKKLLLSDSGFYLCAWSILTGATSTDTQYFGPGTRLTVL.

As DNA, the CDR3 is TGCGCCAGCAGCCTCATACAGGGGGAAGGTTCACCCCTCCACTTT. This translates into CASSLIQGEGSPLHF. This chain links TRBV4-1 with TRBJ1-6; 8 bases align to TRBD1. The CDR3 spans 15 residues. V trimming: 4 bases; J trimming: 9 bases; junction bases outside the gene matches: 8. CDR1 and CDR2 (germline): MGHRA, YSYEKL.

The V call is TRBV7-9, the J call TRBJ2-5; possibly TRBD1 for D (6 bases). The J call may be wrong; the DNA end is better matched by TRBJ2-7. The CDR3 is made up of 14 amino acids. Germline V gene sequence: CDR1 SEHNR, CDR2 FQNEAQ (reference sequence). The CDR3 DNA is TGTGCCAGCAGCTTAGAACAGGGATTCTACGAGCAGTACTTC. Its protein is CASSLEQGFYEQYF.

This clone was recorded once. This chain joins TRBV7-2 and TRBJ2-2; D ambiguous. With 3 bases removed from V and 4 bases from J, the gap between germline ends came to 6 bases. CDR3 length: 13 amino acids. Germline-derived CDR1 and CDR2 are SGHTA and FQGNSA. The CDR3 region is CASSFSFTGELFF. The CDR3 coding sequence is TGTGCCAGCAGCTTCTCGTTCACCGGGGAGCTGTTTTTT.

The J gene is TRBJ2-3, the V gene TRBV9; 12 bases line up with TRBD2. Germline CDR1 and CDR2: SGDLS and YYNGEE. This CDR3 contains 16 residues. Trimming took 3 bases from V and 2 from J; bases not matched to a gene: 4. Written as DNA, the CDR3 is TGTGCCAGCAGCGAGGGACTAGCGGGTAACACAGATACGCAGTATTTT. Its translation: CASSEGLAGNTDTQYF.

The chain combines TRBV5-4 with TRBJ2-3; 7 bases fit TRBD2. After removal of 4 bases from V and 0 bases from J, the junction contained 5 bases not matched to a gene. CDR3 size: 15 residues. Per germline, CDR1 SGHNT and CDR2 YYREEE (reference sequence). This CDR3 is CASSRGGGSTDTQYF. The CDR3 DNA reads TGTGCCAGCAGCCGTGGGGGGGGTAGCACAGATACGCAGTATTTT.

The chain links TRBV11-2 to TRBJ2-5; 10 nucleotides agree with TRBD2. Trimming at V came to 4 bases and at J to 5 bases, leaving 7 bases not matched to a gene. CDR3 length: 15 residues. The germline V gene encodes CDR1 SGHAT and CDR2 FQNNGV. The DNA for the CDR3 is TGTGCCAGCAGCTCGTTAGCGGGGGGTTCTGAGACCCAGTACTTC. Its translation: CASSSLAGGSETQYF.

This clone was detected only once. J is TRBJ2-1 and V is TRBV5-1, with a weak D call TRBD2 (7 bases). The ends were cut back, 5 bases at V and 9 bases at J, with 18 bases in the middle. The germline V gene encodes CDR1 SGHRS and CDR2 YFSETQ. This CDR3 is 14 amino acids long. The CDR3 reads CASRFEGGAGEQFF. In DNA, the CDR3 is TGCGCCAGCAGATTTGAGGGGGGGGCAGGTGAGCAGTTCTTC. Together with reference TRBV5-1 and TRBJ2-1, the CDR3 gives the full variable domain: KAGVTQTPRYLIKTRGQQVTLSCSPISGHRSVSWYQQTPGQGLQFLFEYFSETQRNKGNFPGRFSGRQFSNSRSEMNVSTLELGDSALYLCASRFEGGAGEQFFGPGTRLTVL.

The chain couples TRBV19 to TRBJ2-5, with a tentative D call TRBD1 (5 bases). The CDR3 length is 13 residues. V lost 4 bases to trimming and J lost 5 bases, with 11 bases between them. From germline, CDR1 is LNHDA and CDR2 SQIVND (reference sequence). DNA of the CDR3: TGTGCCAGTAGTACAGGGTTGGGGGAGACCCAGTACTTC. Encoded protein: CASSTGLGETQYF.

This chain links TRBV2 with TRBJ1-1, with D unclear. CDR1 is SNHLY and CDR2 is FYNNEI in the germline V gene. The V end lost 5 bases, the J end lost 4 bases, and 11 bases lay between the germline ends. There are 13 residues in the CDR3. The CDR3 coding sequence is TGTGCCAGCAGTTCCTCGGGTACCACTGAAGCTTTCTTT. Protein sequence: CASSSSGTTEAFF.

This chain connects TRBV6-1 to TRBJ1-2; D call uncertain. V lost 1 base and J 0 bases, leaving 15 bases between the germline ends. There are 17 residues in the CDR3. The germline CDR1 and CDR2 sequences are MNHNS and SASEGT. The chain's CDR3 is CASSEEPYTGANYGYTF. CDR3 nucleotide sequence: TGTGCCAGCAGTGAAGAGCCCTACACGGGAGCTAACTATGGCTACACCTTC.

As regards this clone: Germline is not matched at one junction end, which may reflect a read error. The CDR3, as DNA: TGTTCCAGCAGCTTTGGGACAGGTATTGAAAAACTGTTTTTT. Its translation is CSSSFGTGIEKLFF. The chain recombines TRBV7-9 with TRBJ1-4, with 8 bases matching TRBD1. The CDR3 sequence is 14 residues long. Germline lookup yields CDR1 SEHNR and CDR2 FQNEAQ (reference sequence). The full variable domain, with the rest looked up from reference TRBV7-9 and TRBJ1-4, is DTGVSQNPRHKITKRGQNVTFRCDPISEHNRLYWYRQTLGQGPEFLTYFQNEAQLEKSRLLSDRFSAERPKGSFSTLEIQRTEQGDSAMYLCSSSFGTGIEKLFFGSGTQLSVL.

This clone was seen more than once but under ten times. The chain is built from TRBV7-9 and TRBJ1-4, with a weak D call TRBD1 (5 bases). From germline, CDR1 is SEHNR and CDR2 FQNEAQ (reference sequence). The V gene lost 7 bases and the J gene lost 5 bases, with 14 bases spanning the gap. The CDR3 contains 14 residues. In DNA form, the CDR3 reads TGTGCCAGCAACCCGGGCGGGGCAAATGAAAAACTGTTTTTT. It is translated as CASNPGGANEKLFF.